This TCR beta chain was profiled in a study of blood T cell repertoires in COVID-19. Overall study context: PBMCs, B-cell-depleted T cells, or T cells were the source of the cDNA or gDNA that made up the material.

This CDR3 region has 16 residues. CDR1 is LNHNV, CDR2 YYDKDF, per germline (reference sequence). V trimming: 3 bases; J trimming: 3 bases; junction bases outside the gene matches: 7. In the source study's methods: By means of reference gene primer amplification, nucleated cell counts were estimated. Profiling relied on immunoSEQ multiplex PCR, and the TCRdb table lists in-frame clones only, not all of them. V and J calls and clone size are as listed in that table; D and trimming were resolved from the DNA. The sample yields some 21,000 clones, 80% seen once. The sample consisted of peripheral blood. The clonotype originates from a man between 60 and 75 years old with active COVID-19. The chain is built from TRBV15 and TRBJ2-7; TRBD2 agrees at 11 bases. The CDR3 coding sequence is TGTGCCACCAGCAGTACGAAGGGACTAGCGGTCTACGAGCAGTACTTC. It encodes CATSSTKGLAVYEQYF.